The clone carrying this TCR beta chain was counted only a few times. The antigen remains undetermined. The sample belongs to a study of cytomegalovirus exposure and HLA in healthy donors. Primers included in the PCR were 60 Vbeta and 13 Jbeta primers. Sequencing was performed with immunoSEQ multiplex PCR; in TCRdb, only in-frame clones are kept and a portion is missing. The sample has around 150,000 clones; 70% to 85% are singletons. The CDR3 totals 13 residues. Germline assignment: CDR1 MDHEN and CDR2 SYDVKM. V lost 2 bases to trimming and J lost 5 bases, with 9 bases between them. Study conclusions and caveats: The authors listed approximately 150 TCR beta chains as cytomegalovirus-associated.

V is TRBV28 and J is TRBJ2-5; TRBD1 is a possible D gene (5 bases). The sequenced sample consisted of PBMCs. The source is a male donor in good health and CMV-seronegative. Here the CDR3 reads CASSLSGAETQYF. CDR3 sequence (DNA): TGTGCCAGCAGTTTAAGTGGGGCGGAGACCCAGTACTTC.